The following is a T cell receptor beta chain sequence with its context. This sample was taken from a study of cytomegalovirus exposure and HLA in healthy donors. The V end was cut by 7 bases, the J end by 9 bases, with 19 bases between. CDR1 MGHDK and CDR2 SYGVNS come from the germline V gene. This CDR3 is built from 15 residues. Researchers ran the PCR with 60 Vbeta and 13 Jbeta primers. Sequencing used immunoSEQ multiplex PCR; TCRdb keeps in-frame clones, though not all of them. The sample records almost 200,000 clones, 70% to 80% being singletons. V is TRBV25-1 and J is TRBJ1-6; no clear D. The sequence derives from a male donor in good health and CMV-seropositive. Sequenced: PBMCs. CDR3 protein: CASKQTQITSSPLHF. In DNA form, the CDR3 reads TGTGCCAGCAAACAAACACAGATTACAAGTTCACCCCTCCACTTT. Complete variable domain (other parts from reference TRBV25-1 and TRBJ1-6): EADIYQTPRYLVIGTGKKITLECSQTMGHDKMYWYQQDPGMELHLIHYSYGVNSTEKGDLSSESTVSRIRTEHFPLTLESARPSHTSQYLCASKQTQITSSPLHFGNGTRLTVT.